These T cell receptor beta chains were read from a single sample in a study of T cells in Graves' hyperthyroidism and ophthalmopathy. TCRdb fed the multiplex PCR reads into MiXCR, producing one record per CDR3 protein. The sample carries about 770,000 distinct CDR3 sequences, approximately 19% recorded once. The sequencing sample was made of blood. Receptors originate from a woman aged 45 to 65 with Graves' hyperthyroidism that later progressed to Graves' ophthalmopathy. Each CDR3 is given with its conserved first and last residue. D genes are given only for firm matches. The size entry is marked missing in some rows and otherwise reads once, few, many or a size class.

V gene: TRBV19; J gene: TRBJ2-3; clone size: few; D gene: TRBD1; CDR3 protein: CASTTTGGSPDTQYF; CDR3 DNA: TGTGCCAGTACCACTACAGGGGGCAGCCCAGATACGCAGTATTTT
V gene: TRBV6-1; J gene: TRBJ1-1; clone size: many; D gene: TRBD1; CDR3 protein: CASSGLPQGLGNTEAFF; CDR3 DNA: TGTGCCAGCAGTGGCCTTCCACAGGGGCTAGGGAACACTGAAGCTTTCTTT
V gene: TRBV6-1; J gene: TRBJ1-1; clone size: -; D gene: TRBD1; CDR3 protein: CASSPRTGGLNTEAFF; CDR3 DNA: TGTGCCAGCAGTCCTCGGACAGGGGGCCTGAACACTGAAGCTTTCTTT
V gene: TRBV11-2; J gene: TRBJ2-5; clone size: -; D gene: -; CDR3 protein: CASSLVLGLETQYF; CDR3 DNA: TGTGCCAGCAGCTTAGTGCTGGGTTTGGAGACCCAGTACTTC
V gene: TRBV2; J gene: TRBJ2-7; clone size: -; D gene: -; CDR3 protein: CASSGDILLLEQYF; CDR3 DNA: TGTGCCAGCAGTGGGGACATCTTACTCTTGGAGCAGTACTTC
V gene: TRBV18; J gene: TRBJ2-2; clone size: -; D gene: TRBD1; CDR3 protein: CASSPGQVGAGELFF; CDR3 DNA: TGTGCCAGCTCACCTGGACAGGTTGGCGCCGGGGAGCTGTTTTTT
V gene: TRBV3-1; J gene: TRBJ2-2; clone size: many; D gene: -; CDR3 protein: CASSHPLGAGNTGELFF; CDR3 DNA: TGTGCCAGCAGCCACCCCTTGGGGGCAGGGAACACCGGGGAGCTGTTTTTT
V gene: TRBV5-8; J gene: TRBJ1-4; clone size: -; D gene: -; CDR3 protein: CASSPLGGGAEKLFF; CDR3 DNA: TGTGCCAGCAGCCCGCTTGGGGGGGGCGCCGAAAAACTGTTTTTT
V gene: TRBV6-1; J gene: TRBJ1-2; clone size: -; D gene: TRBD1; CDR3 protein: CASSEVQGSYGYTF; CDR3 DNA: TGTGCCAGCAGTGAAGTACAGGGGTCCTATGGCTACACCTTC
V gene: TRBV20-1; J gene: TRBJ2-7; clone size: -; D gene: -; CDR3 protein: CSARNRTPSLYEQYF; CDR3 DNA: TGCAGTGCTAGAAACAGGACACCTTCCCTCTACGAGCAGTACTTC
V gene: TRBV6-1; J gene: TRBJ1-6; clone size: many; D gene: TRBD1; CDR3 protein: CASSGSRDRVNSPLHF; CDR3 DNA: TGTGCCAGCAGCGGGTCCCGGGACAGGGTTAATTCACCCCTCCACTTT
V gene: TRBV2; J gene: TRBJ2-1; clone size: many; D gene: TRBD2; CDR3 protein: CASSGDGGAYNEQFF; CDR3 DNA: TGTGCCAGCAGTGGGGACGGGGGGGCCTACAATGAGCAGTTCTTC
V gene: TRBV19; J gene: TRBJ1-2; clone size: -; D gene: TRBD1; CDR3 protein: CASSSQGANYGYTF; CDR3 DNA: TGTGCCAGTAGTTCGCAGGGGGCCAACTATGGCTACACCTTC
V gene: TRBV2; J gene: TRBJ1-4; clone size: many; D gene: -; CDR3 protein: CASSLGTLNEKLFF; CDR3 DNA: TGTGCCAGCAGCCTCGGGACCCTTAATGAAAAACTGTTTTTT
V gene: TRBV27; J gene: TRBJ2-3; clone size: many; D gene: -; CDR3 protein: CASSPFGGWDRGDTQYF; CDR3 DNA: TGTGCCAGCAGTCCTTTCGGCGGATGGGACCGGGGAGATACGCAGTATTTT